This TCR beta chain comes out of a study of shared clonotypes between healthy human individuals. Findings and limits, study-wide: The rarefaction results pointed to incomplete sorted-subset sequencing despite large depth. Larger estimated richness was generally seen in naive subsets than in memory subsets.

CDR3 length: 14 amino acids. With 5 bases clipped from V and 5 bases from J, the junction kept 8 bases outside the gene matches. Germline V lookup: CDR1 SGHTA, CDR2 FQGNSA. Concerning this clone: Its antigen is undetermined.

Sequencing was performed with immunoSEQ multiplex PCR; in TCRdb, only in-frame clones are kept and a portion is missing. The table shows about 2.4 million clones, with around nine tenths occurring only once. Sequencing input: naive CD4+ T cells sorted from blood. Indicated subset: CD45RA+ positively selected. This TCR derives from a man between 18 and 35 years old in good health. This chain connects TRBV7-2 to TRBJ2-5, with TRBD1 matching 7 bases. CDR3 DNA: TGTGCCAGCAGCGCCACAGGGGTGGGGGAGACCCAGTACTTC. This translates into CASSATGVGETQYF.